This TCR beta chain was obtained from a study of shared clonotypes between healthy human individuals. From germline, CDR1 is SGHTA and CDR2 FQGNSA. V shed 1 base and J shed 4 bases, with 13 bases lying between them. CDR3 length: 15 residues. Division of CD4+ cells produced a CD45RA+ naive subset and a CD45RA-negative memory subset. Libraries were prepared by immunoSEQ multiplex PCR; TCRdb keeps only in-frame clonotypes and omits some of them. The profile shows approximately 940,000 clones, approximately 80% of them singletons. The origin of this receptor is a man aged 18-30 years in good health. This chain links TRBV7-2 with TRBJ1-2, with TRBD1 as a possible D gene (5 bases). The sequencing sample was made of memory CD4+ T cells sorted from blood. As to subset: CD45RA-negative fraction. The CDR3 bases are TGTGCCAGCAGCTTAGGGGGACCCCGGACCTATGGCTACACCTTC. It translates to CASSLGGPRTYGYTF.